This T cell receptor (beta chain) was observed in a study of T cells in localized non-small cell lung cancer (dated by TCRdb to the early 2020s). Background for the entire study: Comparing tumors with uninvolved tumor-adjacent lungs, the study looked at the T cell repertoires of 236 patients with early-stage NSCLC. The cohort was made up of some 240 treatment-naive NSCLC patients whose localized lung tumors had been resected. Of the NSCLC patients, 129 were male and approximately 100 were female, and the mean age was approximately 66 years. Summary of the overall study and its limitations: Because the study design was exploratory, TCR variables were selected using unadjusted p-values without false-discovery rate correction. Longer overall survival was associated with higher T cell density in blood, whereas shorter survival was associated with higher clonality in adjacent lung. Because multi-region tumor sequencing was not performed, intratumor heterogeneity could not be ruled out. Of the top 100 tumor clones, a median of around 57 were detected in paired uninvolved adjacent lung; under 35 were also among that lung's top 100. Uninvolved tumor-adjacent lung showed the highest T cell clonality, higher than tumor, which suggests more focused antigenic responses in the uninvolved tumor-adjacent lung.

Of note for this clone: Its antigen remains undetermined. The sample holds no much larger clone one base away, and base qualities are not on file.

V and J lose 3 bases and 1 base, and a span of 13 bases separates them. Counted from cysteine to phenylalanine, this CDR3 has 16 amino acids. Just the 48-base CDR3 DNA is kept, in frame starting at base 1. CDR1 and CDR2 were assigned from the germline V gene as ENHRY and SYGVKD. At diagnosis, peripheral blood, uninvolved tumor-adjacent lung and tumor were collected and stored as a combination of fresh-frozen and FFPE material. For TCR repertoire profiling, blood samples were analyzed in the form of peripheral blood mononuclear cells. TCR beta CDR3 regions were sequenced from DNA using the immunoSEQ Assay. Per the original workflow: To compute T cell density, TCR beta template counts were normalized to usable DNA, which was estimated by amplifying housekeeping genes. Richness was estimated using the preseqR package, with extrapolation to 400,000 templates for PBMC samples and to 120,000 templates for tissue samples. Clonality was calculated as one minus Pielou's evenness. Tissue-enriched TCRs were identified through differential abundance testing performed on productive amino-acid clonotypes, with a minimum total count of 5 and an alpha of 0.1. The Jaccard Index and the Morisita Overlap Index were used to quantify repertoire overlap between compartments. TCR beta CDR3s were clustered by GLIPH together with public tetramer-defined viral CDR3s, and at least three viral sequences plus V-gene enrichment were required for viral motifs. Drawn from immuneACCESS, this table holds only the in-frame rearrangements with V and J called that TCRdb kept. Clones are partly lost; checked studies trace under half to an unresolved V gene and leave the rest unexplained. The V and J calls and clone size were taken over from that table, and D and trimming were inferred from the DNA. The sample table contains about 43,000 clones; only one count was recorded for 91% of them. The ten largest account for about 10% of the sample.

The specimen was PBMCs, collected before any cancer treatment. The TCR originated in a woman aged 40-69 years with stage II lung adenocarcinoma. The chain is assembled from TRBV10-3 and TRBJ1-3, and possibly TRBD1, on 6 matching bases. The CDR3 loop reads CAISDPVQGSGNTIYF. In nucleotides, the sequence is TGTGCCATCAGTGATCCGGTCCAGGGGTCTGGAAACACCATATATTTT.